This TCR beta chain is from a study of shared clonotypes between healthy human individuals (dated by TCRdb to about 2020). Background for the entire study: The cohort included a few men and a couple of women between 18 and 49 years of age. To estimate repertoire size and how much clonotype sharing occurs between individuals, the study deeply sequenced the blood TCR repertoires of about 5 healthy adults. For each donor, three plates each were used for CD4 naive and CD4 memory, two plates were used for CD8 naive, and one plate was used for CD8 memory. To increase sequencing depth and limit assay-specific biases, different laboratories used diverse techniques to prepare libraries and sequence TCR repertoires. Between about 0.8 and 9 billion PBMCs per donor were obtained by leukapheresis.

TCR CDR3 regions were amplified from genomic DNA by multiplex PCR using the deep immunoSEQ assay. Extracted genomic DNA from each cell subset was spread evenly across all wells of several immunoSEQ 96-well plates, with each plate serving as a replicate. For sorted subsets, around 0.2 ug genomic DNA, equal to 30,000 or so T cell genomes, was loaded into each replicate PCR. Purified libraries were quantified with a Qubit 3.0 fluorometer, sized on a Bioanalyzer 2100, and re-quantified with the KAPA Library Quantification kit. Every immunoSEQ 96-well plate was sequenced on a dedicated single-read 150-cycle Illumina NextSeq 550 flow cell. The original methods were these. Because the immunoSEQ output held only junctional sequences and lacked quality scores, the filtering could not match the filtering applied to full-length reads. To assign V/J genes and CDR3, sequences were annotated using PyIR, a Python wrapper for IgBLAST v1.9, with IMGT germline references. Reads were removed for weak V/J assignments (E-value above 1e-6), missing CDR3, stop codons, out-of-frame junctions, or ambiguous translated residues. A V3J clonotype was defined by an identical inferred V gene, J gene, and CDR3 amino acid sequence. Percentage overlap between repertoires was computed as shared unique clonotypes divided by the size of the smaller repertoire. Repertoire richness was assessed with RTK rarefaction, the Chao1 estimator, and Recon v2.1 estimates of unobserved clonotypes. Generation probabilities were computed with OLGA for all TCRbeta clonotypes obtained by the gDNA method from a handful of donors. TCRdb took over this immuneACCESS table, retaining in-frame rearrangements with V and J assigned. Such tables are incomplete; in checked studies, under half of the missing clones stem from an unresolved V gene, and the remainder is unexplained. V and J calls and clone size follow that table, whereas D and trimming were derived from the DNA. Within this sample are 2 million to 2.5 million clones, with nearly 97% of them counted one time only. The ten largest clones represent around 0.13% of the sample.

The paper's findings and limits, for the study overall: Based on pairwise subsampling, the degree of clonotype sharing among donors was expected to be affected by sequencing depth. Even with the large sequencing depth, rarefaction of the sorted-subset datasets indicated that sequencing was incomplete. Sampling was limited to blood, and TCR repertoires in tissue likely differ from TCR repertoires in blood. When four donors were compared, the shared fraction of clonotypes was about 5.5% for naive CD4, less than 4% for naive CD8, roughly 2.5% for memory CD4, and roughly 0.43% for memory CD8. The small number of donors limited the genetic and exposure-history diversity represented. Clonotypes shared by all four sorted-subset donors showed higher generation probabilities than non-shared clonotypes. Estimated clonotype richness was generally larger for naive than for memory subsets.

Donors were healthy HIV-negative adults with no recently reported acute infections or vaccinations. Every donor was a Caucasian adult living in Nashville, Tennessee, USA. CD4+ T cells were enriched through magnetic negative selection, after which naive cells were positively selected on CD45RA and the remaining negative fraction served as the memory subset. After blood collection by leukapheresis, PBMCs were isolated using Ficoll-Histopaque density gradient centrifugation and then cryopreserved in the vapor phase of liquid nitrogen. Purity and quantity of every magnetically sorted T cell population were checked by analytical flow cytometry. From each sorted fraction, genomic DNA was isolated and quantified by UV absorbance on a Nanodrop 2000c. Per the germline V gene (reference sequence), SGHNT is the CDR1 and YYREEE is the CDR2. Trimming at the junction amounts to 0 bases on V and 5 bases on J, and the germline ends lie 6 bases apart. The CDR3, cysteine through phenylalanine, is 13 amino acids long. Kept here is only the CDR3 DNA, which spans 39 bases and is read in frame from base 1.

This clone was seen only once. Its specific antigen is unknown. Per-base qualities were not stored, and no clone one base away is much larger. Sequenced: naive CD4+ T cells sorted from blood. The cell subset or site label for this specimen denotes: CD45RA+ positively selected. The chain couples TRBV5-4 to TRBJ2-1; the D gene is unclear. This receptor was identified in a man younger than 35 in good health. The CDR3 region has the sequence CASSLAPDNEQFF. The DNA is TGTGCCAGCAGCTTGGCCCCAGACAATGAGCAGTTCTTC.